The sequence of this TCR beta chain was determined in a study of T cell repertoires in ileal Crohn's disease. At the level of the study: At surgery, under 40% of patients smoked, with median disease duration about eight years. Surgery for a complication: stricturing in approximately 60%, penetrating in roughly 40%. Whole-study results and caveats: All patients with clonality above 26.8% had endoscopic recurrence.

The method was immunoSEQ multiplex PCR; TCRdb's version includes in-frame clones alone and lacks a portion of them. Of 12,000 or so clones in the sample, more than 60% were seen once. From germline, CDR1 is LGHNA and CDR2 YNFKEQ. The CDR3 runs to 15 residues. V lost 4 bases to trimming and J lost 1 base, with 11 bases between them. Time point in this sample: neoterminal ileum biopsy at postoperative endoscopy, about 6 months after surgery. Of note for this clone: Its specificity is unknown.

The TCR sequence derives from an adult with Crohn's disease. The sequencing input was ileal tissue. The chain joins TRBV4-2 to TRBJ1-5, with no clear D. CDR3 amino acids: CASSPGAESNQPQHF. In nucleotides, the CDR3 is TGTGCCAGCAGCCCGGGTGCCGAAAGCAATCAGCCCCAGCATTTT.